This T cell receptor (beta chain) came from a study of T cells in Graves' hyperthyroidism and ophthalmopathy. Researchers took RNA transcripts and amplified the TCR beta CDR3 regions from them. When the TCR CDR3 underwent first-round RT-PCR, the HTBI primer set was used. MiXCR, run by TCRdb on the multiplex PCR reads, gives a single entry per CDR3 protein. Among about 690,000 distinct CDR3 sequences, 17% were seen once, and the ten largest hold 15% to 17%. After removal of 3 bases from V and 2 bases from J, the junction contained 10 bases not matched to a gene. The CDR3 is 16 residues long. CDR1 is SGHRS, CDR2 YFSETQ, per germline. This clonotype was seen more than once but under ten times.

The specimen sequenced was blood. The TCR sequence derives from a man aged 45-60 years with Graves' hyperthyroidism. The chain has TRBV5-1 and TRBJ1-1; 7 nucleotides agree with TRBD1. CDR3 sequence (DNA): TGCGCCAGCAGCTCCGAGGGAGGGGGCGAAAACACTGAAGCTTTCTTT. It specifies CASSSEGGGENTEAFF. Full variable domain (missing parts from reference TRBV5-1 and TRBJ1-1): KAGVTQTPRYLIKTRGQQVTLSCSPISGHRSVSWYQQTPGQGLQFLFEYFSETQRNKGNFPGRFSGRQFSNSRSEMNVSTLELGDSALYLCASSSEGGGENTEAFFGQGTRLTVV.